A single sample gave rise to the 13 T cell receptor beta chains below, sequenced in a study of T cell repertoires in cytomegalovirus infection. TCRdb re-derived calls from the reads in MiXCR, one entry per CDR3 protein. Among nearly 450,000 distinct CDR3 sequences listed, under 40% were seen once. Material: PBMCs. Receptors were obtained from a human donor in good health (CMV status not recorded). Some clones in this sample may be carry-over from other donors' samples.

The chain has TRBV5-4 and TRBJ2-2; D uncertain. The germline V gene encodes CDR1 SGHNT and CDR2 YYREEE (reference sequence). The CDR3 extends over 13 amino acids. With 0 bases removed from V and 6 bases from J, the gap between germline ends came to 6 bases. CDR3 DNA: TGTGCCAGCAGCTTGGGGGATGCCGGGGAGCTGTTTTTT. Its protein is CASSLGDAGELFF. The variable domain in full, with the rest retrieved from reference TRBV5-4 and TRBJ2-2, is ETGVTQSPTHLIKTRGQQVTLRCSSQSGHNTVSWYQQALGQGPQFIFQYYREEENGRGNFPPRFSGLQFPNYSSELNVNALELDDSALYLCASSLGDAGELFFGEGSRLTVL.

A remark on this clonotype: A much bigger clone sits one base away, suggesting this may be a read error. The V and J genes are TRBV7-8 and TRBJ2-3, with TRBD2 identical over 12 bases. The ends lost 4 bases at V and 5 bases at J; junction bases unmatched: 7. There are 16 residues in the CDR3. Per germline, CDR1 SGHVS and CDR2 FQNEAQ. The DNA for the CDR3 is TGTGCCAGCAGCTCATCTAGCGGGGGGGCTAAAGATACGCAGTATTTT. Protein product: CASSSSSGGAKDTQYF.

As regards this clonotype: The junction departs from germline at one end; a sequencing error may be responsible. V usage is TRBV7-2 and J usage is TRBJ2-3; unclear D gene. The CDR3 is 12 amino acids. Germline CDR1 is SGHTA and CDR2 is FQGNSA. This CDR3 reads CASSQPPDTHYF. CDR3 DNA: TGTGCAAGCAGCCAGCCCCCGGATACTCATTATTTT.

This chain links TRBV4-3 with TRBJ1-1; D is undetermined. V was trimmed by 1 base and J by 3 bases, leaving 9 bases between them. The germline CDR1 and CDR2 sequences are LGHNA and YSLEER. The CDR3 has 14 amino acids. The chain's CDR3 is CASSQGLWDTEAFF. For the CDR3, the DNA is TGCGCCAGCAGCCAAGGTCTCTGGGACACTGAAGCTTTCTTT.

The J gene is TRBJ1-4, the V gene TRBV18, with 8 nucleotides matching TRBD1. The CDR3 runs 13 residues. Germline values: CDR1 KGHSH, CDR2 LQKENI. V shed 8 bases and J 7 bases; nucleotides not matched to a gene: 6. DNA of the CDR3: TGTGCCAGCGGACAGGGCCTCAGTGAAAAACTGTTTTTT. Translation gives CASGQGLSEKLFF.

Note on this clonotype: A much larger clone differs by one base, so this may be a read error. J is TRBJ1-6 and V is TRBV10-3; 7 bases are a match to TRBD1. The CDR3 totals 16 residues. The germline V gene has CDR1 ENHRY and CDR2 SYGVKD. As DNA, the CDR3 is TGTGCCATCAGTGAGTCACAGGGGAGAGCTAATTCACCCATCCACTTT. It codes for CAISESQGRANSPIHF.

This clonotype was recorded many times. The rearrangement joins TRBV7-2 to TRBJ2-1; TRBD1 is a possible D gene (6 bases). The CDR3 runs to 13 residues. The germline gives CDR1 SGHTA, CDR2 FQGNSA. Between the trimmed V and J ends, which lost 3 bases and 6 bases, there was a span of 9 bases. CDR3 sequence (DNA): TGTGCCAGCAGCTTCGCACAGGGCAATGAGCAGTTCTTC. It codes for CASSFAQGNEQFF.

The chain has TRBV19 and TRBJ2-7, with 10 bases lining up with TRBD2. The CDR3 is 16 residues long. Germline loops: CDR1 LNHDA, CDR2 SQIVND (reference sequence). J was trimmed by 2 bases and V by 3 bases; bases with no gene match: 7. The CDR3 reads CASSIRLAGGPYEQYF. CDR3 coding DNA: TGTGCCAGTAGTATTCGTTTAGCGGGGGGACCCTACGAGCAGTACTTC. Full variable domain (outside the CDR3, taken from reference TRBV19 and TRBJ2-7): DGGITQSPKYLFRKEGQNVTLSCEQNLNHDAMYWYRQDPGQGLRLIYYSQIVNDFQKGDIAEGYSVSREKKESFPLTVTSAQKNPTAFYLCASSIRLAGGPYEQYFGPGTRLTVT.

The J gene is TRBJ1-2, the V gene TRBV10-1, with no clear D. This CDR3 has 14 amino acids. In germline, CDR1 is WNHNN, CDR2 SYGVQD (reference sequence). V was trimmed by 0 bases and J by 8 bases, leaving 13 bases between them. CDR3 in amino acids: CASSESPGTRGYTF. In DNA, the CDR3 is TGCGCCAGCAGTGAGTCCCCGGGAACACGGGGCTACACCTTC.

On this clonotype itself: This sequence may be a read error, since a much larger clone differs from it by one base. The chain links TRBV7-9 to TRBJ1-4; D possibly corresponds to TRBD1 (5 bases). V was trimmed by 0 bases and J by 3 bases, leaving 8 bases between them. The CDR3 runs 15 residues. The germline gives CDR1 SEHNR, CDR2 FQNEAQ (reference sequence). CDR3 nucleotide sequence: TGTGCCAGCAGCTTAGCGTTGGGGCCTAATGAAAAACTGTTTTTT. It encodes CASSLALGPNEKLFF.

In its sample, this clonotype was seen a few times. The V call is TRBV6-2 or TRBV6-3, the J call TRBJ2-1; D remains ambiguous. In germline, CDR1 is MNHEY, CDR2 SVGEGT. This CDR3 comprises 12 residues. V was clipped by 4 bases and J by 8 bases, with 9 bases between them. The CDR3 region is CASSLWADEQFF. The CDR3 DNA sequence: TGTGCCAGCAGTTTATGGGCGGATGAGCAGTTCTTC.

The chain is built from TRBV2 and TRBJ1-4; D possibly corresponds to TRBD1 (5 bases). V dropped 6 bases and J dropped 2 bases, with 10 bases sitting between them. Germline loops: CDR1 SNHLY, CDR2 FYNNEI. The CDR3 contains 14 residues. This CDR3 is CASREGSTNEKLFF. The CDR3 DNA follows: TGTGCCAGCAGGGAGGGGTCGACTAATGAAAAACTGTTTTTT.

J is TRBJ2-1 and V is TRBV3-1, with unresolved D. V lost 2 bases, J lost 3 bases, and 11 bases lay in between. Germline V CDR1 and CDR2: LGHDT, YNNKEL (reference sequence). CDR3 size: 15 residues. The CDR3 loop is CASSQFLASYNEQFF. The CDR3 coding sequence is TGTGCCAGCAGCCAATTTTTAGCCAGCTACAATGAGCAGTTCTTC.